These 28 T cell receptor beta chains came from one sample sequenced in a study of shared clonotypes between healthy human individuals. CD45RO-negative, CCR7-positively selected cells formed the naive CD8 fraction, excluding terminally differentiated effector memory CD45RA+ cells. TCRdb's copy holds only in-frame clones and misses some; the assay was immunoSEQ multiplex PCR. The sample carries about 1.9 million clones, roughly 95% recorded once. Sequenced material: naive CD8+ T cells from PBMCs. The receptors come from a young man in good health. Some clones in this sample may be carry-over from other donors' samples.

This chain joins TRBV28 and TRBJ1-5; possible D gene TRBD1, 5 bases. In germline, CDR1 is MDHEN, CDR2 SYDVKM. CDR3 length: 15 residues. Trimming took 2 bases from V and 2 from J, leaving 10 bases between them. CDR3 sequence (DNA): TGTGCCAGCAGTTTAGGGGGGGTCGGCAATCAGCCCCAGCATTTT. It is translated as CASSLGGVGNQPQHF.

Comment on this clone: Compared with germline, one end of the junction differs, possibly owing to a read error. V is TRBV7-9 and J is TRBJ1-1; D is undetermined. CDR3 length: 11 residues. Germline CDR1 is SEHNR and CDR2 is FQNEAQ (reference sequence). The CDR3, as DNA: TGTGCTAGCATGGGTGGTCCTGAAGCTTTCTTT. Translating gives CASMGGPEAFF.

The chain is built from TRBV28 and TRBJ1-4; no firm D call. V was cut by 1 base and J by 1 base, with 7 bases left in between. The CDR3 runs to 15 residues. Germline CDR1 and CDR2: MDHEN and SYDVKM. CDR3 sequence: CASSLSTRTNEKLFF. The CDR3 coding sequence is TGTGCCAGCAGTTTATCTACCAGAACTAATGAAAAACTGTTTTTT.

The gene calls are TRBV9 and TRBJ2-7; 9 nucleotides agree with TRBD1. CDR1 is SGDLS, CDR2 YYNGEE, per germline. The CDR3 runs to 15 residues. The trim removed 4 bases at V and 2 bases at J, leaving 7 bases unmatched. DNA for the CDR3: TGTGCCAGCAGCATGGGGACAGGGAGCGCCTACGAGCAGTACTTC. It specifies CASSMGTGSAYEQYF.

CDR3 DNA sequence: TGTGCCAGCAGCGACCCGGGACTCGGTCACGAGCAGTACTTC. The encoded protein is CASSDPGLGHEQYF. This chain connects TRBV2 to TRBJ2-7, with D perhaps TRBD2 (6 bases). The V and J ends lost 6 bases and 5 bases respectively, with 17 bases between them. This CDR3 is 14 amino acids long. CDR1 is SNHLY and CDR2 is FYNNEI in the germline V gene.

The chain joins TRBV7-9 to TRBJ1-2; D unresolved. Germline V gene lookup returns CDR1 SEHNR and CDR2 FQNEAQ (reference sequence). The CDR3 length is 14 residues. The V end was cut by 6 bases, the J end by 4 bases, with 15 bases between. CDR3 nucleotide sequence: TGTGCCAGCAGACTGGCCAATCTGGGCTATGGCTACACCTTC. It codes for CASRLANLGYGYTF.

In nucleotides, the CDR3 is TGTGCCACCAGCAGAGTGCTACGAAATGAGCAGTTCTTC. As protein: CATSRVLRNEQFF. V is TRBV15 and J is TRBJ2-1; D is ambiguous. The CDR3 is 13 amino acids. From germline, CDR1 is LNHNV and CDR2 YYDKDF (reference sequence). Trimming left V 1 base short and J 7 bases short, with 8 bases between.

The V gene is TRBV29-1, the J gene TRBJ2-7; 10 bases fit TRBD2. Germline V lookup: CDR1 SQVTM, CDR2 ANQGSEA. Germline trimming cut 4 bases from V and 0 bases from J; bases unmatched to any gene: 9. This CDR3 has 16 residues. The CDR3 coding sequence is TGCAGCGTTGCGGGACTAGCGAGAGCCCTCTCCTACGAGCAGTACTTC. This translates into CSVAGLARALSYEQYF.

This chain connects TRBV4-3 to TRBJ1-5, with D unclear. Germline assignment: CDR1 LGHNA and CDR2 YSLEER. This CDR3 has 13 residues. V lost 4 bases to trimming and J lost 6 bases, with 10 bases between them. CDR3 nucleotides: TGCGCCAGCAGCCCCTCGGAGGGTCAGCCCCAGCATTTT. This encodes CASSPSEGQPQHF.

A single count supports this clone. Other DNA sequences within the sample encode an identical CDR3. V gene TRBV11-2 combines with J gene TRBJ2-7; D uncertain. This CDR3 comprises 11 residues. The germline gives CDR1 SGHAT, CDR2 FQNNGV. V was cut by 0 bases and J by 7 bases, with 4 bases left in between. CDR3 region: CASSLDYEQYF. DNA of the CDR3: TGTGCCAGCAGCTTAGATTATGAGCAGTACTTC.

V is TRBV5-6 and J is TRBJ1-2; TRBD1 is a possible D gene (5 bases). The CDR3 is 13 amino acids. From germline, CDR1 is SGHDT and CDR2 YYEEEE. V shed 0 bases and J shed 7 bases, with 10 bases lying between them. CDR3 residues: CASSLGGASGYTF. The DNA for the CDR3 is TGTGCCAGCAGCTTGGGAGGGGCAAGTGGCTACACCTTC.

The V and J genes are TRBV28 and TRBJ1-1; the match to TRBD1 covers 9 bases. In germline, CDR1 is MDHEN, CDR2 SYDVKM. The CDR3 extends over 15 amino acids. Losses at the gene ends were 6 bases for V and 0 bases for J; bases not matched to a gene: 5. Here the CDR3 DNA reads TGTGCCAGCAGGGGGGGGACAGGGATGAACACTGAAGCTTTCTTT. Protein: CASRGGTGMNTEAFF.

This clone is a singleton in its sample. This chain joins TRBV7-9 and TRBJ2-7; 9 nucleotides align to TRBD1. The junction had 7 bases not matched to a gene; V was cut back by 5 bases and J by 5 bases. CDR3 length: 14 amino acids. CDR1 is SEHNR, CDR2 FQNEAQ, per germline (reference sequence). CDR3 protein: CASSPGQGLDEQYF. Written as DNA, the CDR3 is TGTGCCAGCAGCCCGGGACAGGGTCTGGACGAGCAGTACTTC. The variable domain in full, with the rest retrieved from reference TRBV7-9 and TRBJ2-7, is DTGVSQNPRHKITKRGQNVTFRCDPISEHNRLYWYRQTLGQGPEFLTYFQNEAQLEKSRLLSDRFSAERPKGSFSTLEIQRTEQGDSAMYLCASSPGQGLDEQYFGPGTRLTVT.

V and J are TRBV21-1 and TRBJ2-7; the D call of TRBD2 is as the table states it, not checked on the DNA. TRBV21-1 is designated a pseudogene. This CDR3 spans 11 amino acids. The CDR3 is CASSSGYEQYF. CDR3 bases: TGTGCCAGCAGCAGCGGCTACGAGCAGTACTTC.

This clone was recorded only once. The chain combines TRBV9 with TRBJ2-7; D tentatively fits TRBD1 or TRBD2 (5 bases each). The germline V and J ends were trimmed by 0 bases and 3 bases, with 10 bases remaining between them. This CDR3 has 14 amino acids. Per the germline V gene, CDR1 is SGDLS and CDR2 is YYNGEE. This CDR3 reads CASSVGDDGYEQYF. CDR3 DNA: TGTGCCAGCAGCGTAGGGGACGATGGCTACGAGCAGTACTTC.

In its sample, this clone was seen once. The CDR3 protein is CASTSGGPDGYTF. The CDR3 DNA is TGTGCCAGCACCTCAGGGGGCCCGGATGGCTACACCTTC. V gene TRBV6-5 combines with J gene TRBJ1-2, with 8 positions matching TRBD1. After removal of 7 bases from V and 6 bases from J, the junction contained 7 bases not matched to a gene. This CDR3 has 13 amino acids. Germline assignment: CDR1 MNHEY and CDR2 SVGAGI.

This chain uses TRBV6-5 with TRBJ1-1, with TRBD1 as a possible D gene (5 bases). V lost 5 bases and J 8 bases, leaving 15 bases between the germline ends. This CDR3 comprises 13 residues. The germline V gene has CDR1 MNHEY and CDR2 SVGAGI. The CDR3 spells CASSPPGLREAFF. The CDR3 DNA reads TGTGCCAGCAGTCCTCCGGGGCTTCGGGAAGCTTTCTTT.

V and J are TRBV2 and TRBJ2-1; 7 nucleotides match TRBD1. Germline CDR1 reads SNHLY; CDR2 reads FYNNEI. This CDR3 contains 15 residues. J was trimmed by 4 bases and V by 4 bases; bases with no gene match: 7. CDR3 region: CASSGQGTTYNEQFF. DNA for the CDR3: TGTGCCAGCAGTGGACAGGGCACTACTTACAATGAGCAGTTCTTC.

V usage is TRBV9 and J usage is TRBJ2-7; 9 bases agree with TRBD2. This CDR3 region has 17 residues. V was clipped by 0 bases and J by 4 bases; unmatched bases: 11. Per the germline V gene, CDR1 is SGDLS and CDR2 is YYNGEE. This CDR3 reads CASSVGLGAGGLYEQYF. CDR3 sequence (DNA): TGTGCCAGCAGCGTAGGGTTAGGGGCGGGAGGGCTGTACGAGCAGTACTTC.

The J gene is TRBJ2-7, the V gene TRBV7-7, with D maybe TRBD1 (7 bases). V shed 2 bases and J shed 4 bases, with 15 bases lying between them. This CDR3 is 15 amino acids long. Germline values: CDR1 SSHAT, CDR2 FNYEAQ (reference sequence). This chain's CDR3 is CASSLIWRGQYEQYF. The CDR3 coding sequence is TGTGCCAGCAGCTTAATTTGGAGGGGGCAGTACGAGCAGTACTTC.

This rearrangement joins TRBV6-5 to TRBJ2-3, with D maybe TRBD2 (5 bases). This CDR3 spans 15 amino acids. Trimming cost V 0 bases and J 3 bases, with 10 bases left between them. Germline values: CDR1 MNHEY, CDR2 SVGAGI. CDR3 residues: CASSYSTRGTDTQYF. Here the CDR3 DNA reads TGTGCCAGCAGTTACTCGACTCGGGGTACAGATACGCAGTATTTT.

The sample holds one count of this clone. This rearrangement joins TRBV27 to TRBJ1-2; D not certain. V lost 5 bases and J 2 bases, leaving 12 bases between the germline ends. Germline V gene data show CDR1 as MNHEY and CDR2 as SMNVEV (reference sequence). This CDR3 comprises 14 residues. The CDR3 DNA reads as TGTGCCAGCAGTCCCCTGGGGAGAAACTATGGCTACACCTTC. Translation: CASSPLGRNYGYTF.

The chain couples TRBV11-2 to TRBJ2-5; TRBD2 aligns across 7 bases. V lost 4 bases, J lost 4 bases, and 12 bases stayed unmatched. This CDR3 is 16 amino acids long. Per the germline V gene, CDR1 is SGHAT and CDR2 is FQNNGV. In DNA form, the CDR3 reads TGTGCCAGCAGCTCCACTGGCGGGAGTCTTGCAGAGACCCAGTACTTC. Translated: CASSSTGGSLAETQYF.

The rearrangement joins TRBV12-2 to TRBJ2-1. TRBV12-2 is deemed a pseudogene. This CDR3 comprises 20 residues. CDR3 DNA sequence: TGTGCAAGTCGTTTTTGGGGGGCTTGTGGGGACCAAGGAACCTACAATGAGCAGTTCTTC. Amino acids: CASRFWGACGDQGTYNEQFF.

The chain couples TRBV7-2 to TRBJ1-5; the match to TRBD1 covers 7 bases. The CDR3 has 15 amino acids. Per germline, CDR1 SGHTA and CDR2 FQGNSA. After removal of 5 bases from V and 3 bases from J, the junction contained 7 bases not matched to a gene. The CDR3 sequence: CASSPEGALNQPQHF. The CDR3, as DNA: TGTGCCAGCAGCCCAGAGGGGGCCCTCAATCAGCCCCAGCATTTT.

The chain couples TRBV7-9 to TRBJ2-3; perhaps TRBD2 as D (6 bases). The germline V gene has CDR1 SEHNR and CDR2 FQNEAQ (reference sequence). V lost 10 bases and J 2 bases, leaving 16 bases between the germline ends. CDR3 length equals 14 residues. The CDR3 DNA reads TGTGCCACCCTCCGCGGGACGATCACAGATACGCAGTATTTT. Translation: CATLRGTITDTQYF.

The chain joins TRBV15 to TRBJ2-3; 7 bases are shared with TRBD2. Looked up from germline, CDR1 is LNHNV and CDR2 is YYDKDF (reference sequence). There are 15 residues in the CDR3. With 5 bases clipped from V and 5 bases from J, the junction kept 10 bases outside the gene matches. The CDR3 DNA reads as TGTGCCACCAGCGGTCCTAGCGGCAAAAGAGATACGCAGTATTTT. This sequence encodes CATSGPSGKRDTQYF.

This clone was seen a single time. The chain links TRBV6-1 to TRBJ2-7; 11 bases are a match to TRBD2. In germline, CDR1 is MNHNS, CDR2 SASEGT. The CDR3 contains 14 residues. Germline trimming cut 10 bases from V and 3 bases from J; bases unmatched to any gene: 8. The CDR3 sequence: CATLGLAENYEQYF. The CDR3, as DNA: TGTGCCACCCTGGGACTAGCGGAGAACTACGAGCAGTACTTC.